A selection of T cell receptor beta chains follows, all from one sample in a study of blood T cell repertoires in COVID-19. The repertoire was sequenced with immunoSEQ multiplex PCR; TCRdb's copy has only in-frame clones and lacks some. The data contain 90,000 to 100,000 clones, over 70% of them seen just once; the ten biggest clones take up roughly 4%. The specimen sequenced was peripheral blood. The receptors were sampled from a man in his sixties with acute or convalescent COVID-19. Both conserved end residues are trimmed from each CDR3.

>TRBV18|TRBJ2-3
ASSPDEDYFTDTQY
>TRBV27|TRBJ1-2
ASSFGVSHGYT
>TRBV7-2|TRBJ1-5
ASSLQGATNQPQH
>TRBV6-5|TRBJ1-4
ASLPKGAEKLF
>TRBV9|TRBJ1-5
ASSVQGDSNQPQH
>TRBV10-3|TRBJ2-2
AINPTSGDNTGELF
>TRBV13|TRBJ2-3
ASSLGRPLTDTQY
>TRBV4-1|TRBJ2-3
ASKEAEMGDTQY
>TRBV6-4|TRBJ1-6
ASSPDRGSNSPLH
>TRBV12-3/TRBV12-4|TRBJ1-1
ASRGQGIGEAF
>TRBV7-2|TRBJ1-1
ASSAGRLNTEAF
>TRBV11-3|TRBJ2-1
ASSLTRGRVNEQF
>TRBV18|TRBJ2-7
ASSLTTGTYEQY
>TRBV5-1|TRBJ1-6
ASSLGDISPHNSPLH
>TRBV3-1/TRBV3-2|TRBJ2-1
ASSQQTGGRNEQF
>TRBV27|TRBJ1-5
ASSLSGGGFSNQPQH
>TRBV7-8|TRBJ2-1
ASSHPGLSSYNEQF
>TRBV12-3/TRBV12-4|TRBJ1-1
ASSSTTGVGAF
>TRBV19|TRBJ2-3
ASSGLAGDTDTQY
>TRBV7-9|TRBJ1-1
ASSSLGQGNTEAF
>TRBV9|TRBJ2-7
ASSPMGQGSYEQY
>TRBV5-6|TRBJ2-2
ASSLGFRNTGELF